The present T cell receptor (beta chain) was sequenced within a study of blood T cell repertoires in COVID-19. For the study at large: PBMCs, B-cell-depleted T cells, or T cells were the source of the cDNA or gDNA that made up the material.

Sequencing was performed with immunoSEQ multiplex PCR; in TCRdb, only in-frame clones are kept and a portion is missing. The table shows fewer than 150,000 clones, with about nine tenths occurring only once. Sequenced material: peripheral blood. The receptor comes from a woman older than 75 with acute or convalescent COVID-19.

As DNA, the CDR3 is TGTGCCAGTACCCCGGGGGGACGGGGAGAAAAACTGTTTTTT. Encoded protein: CASTPGGRGEKLFF. The chain has TRBV19 and TRBJ1-4; perhaps TRBD1 as D (5 bases). Germline V gives CDR1 LNHDA, CDR2 SQIVND (reference sequence). The CDR3 length is 14 residues. Trimming removed 7 bases from V and 8 bases from J, with 17 bases in between.